This TCR beta chain was sequenced in a study of cytomegalovirus exposure and HLA in healthy donors. General observations from the study: Reportedly, cytomegalovirus status was diagnosed with high sensitivity and specificity. Rare TCR sequences dominated, though some public TCRs recurred in many donors.

A remark on this clone: The target antigen is unknown.

Separation from the roughly 700-subject first cohort characterized the 120-subject validation cohort, to which the donors belonged. Clones were read by immunoSEQ multiplex PCR, and TCRdb kept only the in-frame ones, dropping some. The sample carries roughly 71,000 clones, 90% to 95% recorded once. In germline, CDR1 is LNHDA, CDR2 SQIVND (reference sequence). The V gene end was trimmed by 9 bases and the J gene end by 1 base; junction bases not matched to a gene: 8. The CDR3 covers 16 residues. The sequence came from a woman aged 18-35 years in good health and CMV-seronegative. The source material was PBMCs. The chain has TRBV19 and TRBJ2-6; TRBD1 matches at 8 bases. Here the CDR3 reads CASRPGQGSGANVLTF. CDR3 DNA: TGTGCCAGCCGGCCAGGACAGGGTTCTGGGGCCAACGTCCTGACTTTC.